The clone carrying this TCR beta chain turned up a few times. What it recognizes is unknown. In the library, individual cDNA molecules carried attached unique molecular identifiers. TCRdb independently ran MiXCR on the 5' RACE reads; one entry per CDR3 protein. The sample records 45,000 or so distinct CDR3 sequences, approximately 11% being singletons. The data originate from a study of early T cells in non-severe SARS-CoV-2 infection. For the study at large: Whole-blood bulk RNA, unsorted, was sequenced, and chains were unpaired. Study conclusions and caveats: Missing private and CD4 specificities, VDJdb matching favored anti-spike CD8 responses.

Germline values: CDR1 KGHDR, CDR2 SFDVKD. The CDR3 sequence is 16 residues long. Germline trimming cut 3 bases from V and 4 bases from J; bases unmatched to any gene: 4. The sample was whole blood. The genes are TRBV24-1 and TRBJ2-1; 11 positions match TRBD2. The sequence derives from an adult who was a healthcare worker with PCR-confirmed SARS-CoV-2 infection or an uninfected control (not recorded which). CDR3 sequence reads: CATSDPLAGGYNEQFF. In nucleotides, the CDR3 is TGTGCCACCAGTGATCCCCTAGCGGGGGGATACAATGAGCAGTTCTTC.